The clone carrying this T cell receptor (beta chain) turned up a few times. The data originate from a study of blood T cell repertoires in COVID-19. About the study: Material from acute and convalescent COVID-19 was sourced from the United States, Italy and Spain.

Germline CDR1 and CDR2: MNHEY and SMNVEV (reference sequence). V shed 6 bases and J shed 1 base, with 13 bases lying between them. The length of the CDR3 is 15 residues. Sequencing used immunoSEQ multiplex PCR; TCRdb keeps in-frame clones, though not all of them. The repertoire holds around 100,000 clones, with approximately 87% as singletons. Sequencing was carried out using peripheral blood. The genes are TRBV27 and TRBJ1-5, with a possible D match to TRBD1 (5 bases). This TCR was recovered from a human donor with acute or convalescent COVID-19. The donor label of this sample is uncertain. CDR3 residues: CASRNRGESNQPQHF. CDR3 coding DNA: TGTGCCAGCAGAAATCGGGGGGAGAGCAATCAGCCCCAGCATTTT.